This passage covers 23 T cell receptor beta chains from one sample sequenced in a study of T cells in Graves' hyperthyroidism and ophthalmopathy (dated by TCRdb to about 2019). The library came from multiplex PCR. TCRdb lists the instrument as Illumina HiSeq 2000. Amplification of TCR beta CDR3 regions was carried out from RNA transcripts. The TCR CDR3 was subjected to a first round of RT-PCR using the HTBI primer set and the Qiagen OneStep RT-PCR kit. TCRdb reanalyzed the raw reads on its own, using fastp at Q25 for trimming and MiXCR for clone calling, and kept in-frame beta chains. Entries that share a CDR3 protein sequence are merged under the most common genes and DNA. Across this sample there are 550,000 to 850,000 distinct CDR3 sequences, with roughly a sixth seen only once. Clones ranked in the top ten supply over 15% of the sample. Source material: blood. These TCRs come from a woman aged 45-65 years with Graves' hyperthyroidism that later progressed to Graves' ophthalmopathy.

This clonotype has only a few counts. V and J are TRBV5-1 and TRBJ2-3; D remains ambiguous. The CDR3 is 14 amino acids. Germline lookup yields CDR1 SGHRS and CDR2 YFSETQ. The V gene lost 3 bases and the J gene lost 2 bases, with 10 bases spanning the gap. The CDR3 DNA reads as TGCGCCAGCAGCTCCCCCCCCGACACAGATACGCAGTATTTT. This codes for CASSSPPDTDTQYF. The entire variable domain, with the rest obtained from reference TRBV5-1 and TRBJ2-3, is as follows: KAGVTQTPRYLIKTRGQQVTLSCSPISGHRSVSWYQQTPGQGLQFLFEYFSETQRNKGNFPGRFSGRQFSNSRSEMNVSTLELGDSALYLCASSSPPDTDTQYFGPGTRLTVL.

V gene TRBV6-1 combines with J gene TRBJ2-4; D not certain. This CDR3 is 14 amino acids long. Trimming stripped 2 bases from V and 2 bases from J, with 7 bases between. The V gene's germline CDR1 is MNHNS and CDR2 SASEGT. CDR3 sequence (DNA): TGTGCCAGCAGTGAACTCCAGTCCAAAAACATTCAGTACTTC. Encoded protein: CASSELQSKNIQYF.

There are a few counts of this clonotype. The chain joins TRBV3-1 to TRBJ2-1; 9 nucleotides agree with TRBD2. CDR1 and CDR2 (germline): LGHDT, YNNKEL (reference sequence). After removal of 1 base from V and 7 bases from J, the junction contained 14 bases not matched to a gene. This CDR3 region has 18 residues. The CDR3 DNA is TGTGCCAGCAGCCAAGGGGCCCTCATAGCGGGGGAGCAGAATGAGCAGTTCTTC. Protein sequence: CASSQGALIAGEQNEQFF.

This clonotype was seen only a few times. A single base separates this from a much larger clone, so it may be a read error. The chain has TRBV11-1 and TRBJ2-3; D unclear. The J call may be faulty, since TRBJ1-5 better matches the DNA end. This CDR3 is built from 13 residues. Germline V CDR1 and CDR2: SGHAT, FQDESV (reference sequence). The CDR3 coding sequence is TGTGCCAGCAGCTTTTTCTTGGCGGATACGCAGCATTTT. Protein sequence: CASSFFLADTQHF.

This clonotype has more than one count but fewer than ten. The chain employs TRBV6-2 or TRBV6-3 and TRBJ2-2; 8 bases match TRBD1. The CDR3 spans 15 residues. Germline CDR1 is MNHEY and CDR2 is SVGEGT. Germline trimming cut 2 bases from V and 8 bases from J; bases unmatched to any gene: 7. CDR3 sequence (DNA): TGTGCCAGCAGTTACGTACCCGGACAGGGAGGGGAGCTGTTTTTT. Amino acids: CASSYVPGQGGELFF.

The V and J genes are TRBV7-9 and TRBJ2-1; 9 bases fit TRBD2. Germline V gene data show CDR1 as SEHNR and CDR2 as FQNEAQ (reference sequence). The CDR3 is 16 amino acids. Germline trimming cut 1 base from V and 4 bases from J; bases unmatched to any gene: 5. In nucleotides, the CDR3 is TGTGCCAGCAGCTTAGTCGCGGGGGGGTCGTACAATGAGCAGTTCTTC. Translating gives CASSLVAGGSYNEQFF.

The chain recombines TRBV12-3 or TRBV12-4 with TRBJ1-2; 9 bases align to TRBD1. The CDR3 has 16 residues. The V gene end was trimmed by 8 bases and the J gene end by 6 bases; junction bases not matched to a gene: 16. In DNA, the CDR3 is TGTGCCAGCGGCTCTCTGGGGGGACAGGGCGAGCATGGCTACACCTTC. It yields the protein CASGSLGGQGEHGYTF.

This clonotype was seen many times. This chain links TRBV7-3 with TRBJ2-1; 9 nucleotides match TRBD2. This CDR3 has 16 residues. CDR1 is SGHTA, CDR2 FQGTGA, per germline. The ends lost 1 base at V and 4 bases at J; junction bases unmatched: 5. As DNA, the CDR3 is TGTGCCAGCAGCTTAATGTCTAGCGGGGCGTACAATGAGCAGTTCTTC. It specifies CASSLMSSGAYNEQFF.

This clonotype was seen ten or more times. CDR3 sequence (DNA): TGCGCCAGCAGCTCAAAAGGGGTGGAGCGGAACACTGAAGCTTTCTTT. Its protein is CASSSKGVERNTEAFF. The chain combines TRBV5-1 with TRBJ1-1; D possibly corresponds to TRBD1 (5 bases). This CDR3 contains 16 residues. Germline V gene lookup returns CDR1 SGHRS and CDR2 YFSETQ. With 3 bases removed from V and 1 base from J, the gap between germline ends came to 16 bases.

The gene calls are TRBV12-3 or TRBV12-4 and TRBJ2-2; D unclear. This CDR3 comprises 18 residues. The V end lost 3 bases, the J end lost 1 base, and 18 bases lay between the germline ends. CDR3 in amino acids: CASSLNIDTDLNTGELFF. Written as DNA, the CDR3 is TGTGCCAGCAGTTTGAACATAGATACAGACCTGAACACCGGGGAGCTGTTTTTT.

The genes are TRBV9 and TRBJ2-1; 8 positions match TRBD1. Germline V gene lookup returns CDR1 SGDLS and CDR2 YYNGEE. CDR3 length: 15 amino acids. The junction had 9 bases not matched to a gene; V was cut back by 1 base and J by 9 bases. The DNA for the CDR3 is TGTGCCAGCAGCGTATTCGTCGGACAGGGCAGTGAGCAGTTCTTC. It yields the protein CASSVFVGQGSEQFF.

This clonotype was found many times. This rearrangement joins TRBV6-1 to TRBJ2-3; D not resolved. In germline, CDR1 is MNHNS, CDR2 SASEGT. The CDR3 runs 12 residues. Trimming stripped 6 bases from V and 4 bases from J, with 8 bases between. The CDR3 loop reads CASSSVADTQYF. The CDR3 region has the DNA TGTGCCAGCAGCTCAGTGGCAGATACGCAGTATTTT.

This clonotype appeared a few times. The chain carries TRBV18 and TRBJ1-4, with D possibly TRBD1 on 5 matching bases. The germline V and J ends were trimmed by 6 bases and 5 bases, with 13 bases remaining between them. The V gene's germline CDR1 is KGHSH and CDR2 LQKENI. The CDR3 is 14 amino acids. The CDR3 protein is CASSAGRSNEKLFF. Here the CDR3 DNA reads TGTGCCAGCTCTGCGGGACGATCGAATGAAAAACTGTTTTTT.

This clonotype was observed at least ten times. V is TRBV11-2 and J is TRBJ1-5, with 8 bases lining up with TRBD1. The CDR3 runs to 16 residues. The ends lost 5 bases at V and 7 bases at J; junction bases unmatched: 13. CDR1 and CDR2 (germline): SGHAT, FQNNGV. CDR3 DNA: TGTGCCAGCAGCCCCCTCGGACAGGGCGAGGAACAGCCCCAGCATTTT. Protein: CASSPLGQGEEQPQHF.

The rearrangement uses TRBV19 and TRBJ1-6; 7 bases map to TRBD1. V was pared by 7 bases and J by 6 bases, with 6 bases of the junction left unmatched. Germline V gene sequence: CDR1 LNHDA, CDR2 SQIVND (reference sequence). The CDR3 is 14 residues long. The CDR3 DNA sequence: TGTGCCAGTAAACCGGGACAGACTAATTCACCCCTCCACTTT. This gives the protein CASKPGQTNSPLHF.

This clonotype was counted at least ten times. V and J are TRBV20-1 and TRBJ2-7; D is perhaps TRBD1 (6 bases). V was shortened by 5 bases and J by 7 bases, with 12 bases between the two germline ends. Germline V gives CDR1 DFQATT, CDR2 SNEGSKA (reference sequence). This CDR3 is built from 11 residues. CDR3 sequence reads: CSAGTGWEQYF. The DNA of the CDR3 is TGCAGTGCTGGTACAGGGTGGGAGCAGTACTTC.

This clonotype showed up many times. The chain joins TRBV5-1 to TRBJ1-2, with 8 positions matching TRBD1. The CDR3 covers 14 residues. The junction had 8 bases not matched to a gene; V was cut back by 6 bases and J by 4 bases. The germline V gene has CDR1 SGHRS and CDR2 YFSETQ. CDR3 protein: CASNAHTGGYGYTF. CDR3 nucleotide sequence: TGCGCCAGCAATGCACACACAGGGGGCTATGGCTACACCTTC. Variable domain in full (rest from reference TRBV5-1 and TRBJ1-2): KAGVTQTPRYLIKTRGQQVTLSCSPISGHRSVSWYQQTPGQGLQFLFEYFSETQRNKGNFPGRFSGRQFSNSRSEMNVSTLELGDSALYLCASNAHTGGYGYTFGSGTRLTVV.

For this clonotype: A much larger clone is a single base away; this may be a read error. CDR3 nucleotides: TGTGCCAGCAGTTACGGCCCGACAGTTTATGGCTACACCTTC. Residues: CASSYGPTVYGYTF. V and J are TRBV6-5 and TRBJ1-2, with D tentatively TRBD1 (5 bases). CDR1 is MNHEY and CDR2 is SVGAGI in the germline V gene. The CDR3 has 14 amino acids. Trimming took 2 bases from V and 5 from J, leaving 12 bases between them.

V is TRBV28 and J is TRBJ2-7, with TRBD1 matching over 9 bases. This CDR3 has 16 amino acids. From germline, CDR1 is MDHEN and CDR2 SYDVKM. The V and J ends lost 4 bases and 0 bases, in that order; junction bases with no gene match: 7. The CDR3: CASSSQNRGHSYEQYF. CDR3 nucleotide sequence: TGTGCCAGCAGTTCGCAAAACAGGGGGCACTCCTACGAGCAGTACTTC.

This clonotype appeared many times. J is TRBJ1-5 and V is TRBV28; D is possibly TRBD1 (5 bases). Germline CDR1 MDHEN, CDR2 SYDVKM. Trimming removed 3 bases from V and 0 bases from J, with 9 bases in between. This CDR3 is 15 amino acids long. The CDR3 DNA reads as TGTGCCAGCAGTTTTTCAGGGAATAGCAATCAGCCCCAGCATTTT. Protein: CASSFSGNSNQPQHF.

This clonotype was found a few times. CDR3 protein: CASSRRQGQETQYF. The CDR3 DNA reads as TGTGCCAGTAGTAGGCGGCAGGGCCAAGAGACCCAGTACTTC. The genes are TRBV19 and TRBJ2-5, with D perhaps TRBD1 (5 bases). Germline V lookup: CDR1 LNHDA, CDR2 SQIVND (reference sequence). The CDR3 is 14 residues long. V was pared by 4 bases and J by 1 base, with 10 bases between. Together with reference TRBV19 and TRBJ2-5, the CDR3 gives the full variable domain: DGGITQSPKYLFRKEGQNVTLSCEQNLNHDAMYWYRQDPGQGLRLIYYSQIVNDFQKGDIAEGYSVSREKKESFPLTVTSAQKNPTAFYLCASSRRQGQETQYFGPGTRLLVL.

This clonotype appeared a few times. CDR3 in DNA: TGTGCCATCGCGGACAGGGGGCGAGGCTACACCTTC. This encodes CAIADRGRGYTF. The V call is TRBV10-3, the J call TRBJ1-2; 11 nucleotides line up with TRBD1. Germline CDR1 and CDR2: ENHRY and SYGVKD. The CDR3 has 12 amino acids. J gave up 8 bases and V 8 bases, and 4 bases lay outside the gene matches.

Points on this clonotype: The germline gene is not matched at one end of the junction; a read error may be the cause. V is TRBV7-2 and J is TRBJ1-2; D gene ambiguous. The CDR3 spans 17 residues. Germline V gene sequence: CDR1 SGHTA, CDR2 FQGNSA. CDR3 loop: CASGLASGRDQDGGYTF. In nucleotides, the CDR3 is TGTGCCAGCGGCTTAGCGAGTGGTAGGGATCAGGATGGTGGCTACACCTTC.